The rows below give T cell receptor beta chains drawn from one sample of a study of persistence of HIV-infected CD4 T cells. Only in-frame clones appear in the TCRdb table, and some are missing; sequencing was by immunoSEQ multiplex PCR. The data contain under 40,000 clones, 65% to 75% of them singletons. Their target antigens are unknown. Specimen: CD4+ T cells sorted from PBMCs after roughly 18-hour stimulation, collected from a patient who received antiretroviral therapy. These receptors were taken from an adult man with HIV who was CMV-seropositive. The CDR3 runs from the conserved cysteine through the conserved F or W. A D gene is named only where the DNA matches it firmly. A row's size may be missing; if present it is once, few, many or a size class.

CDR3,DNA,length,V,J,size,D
CASSERLAGGMVNEQYF,TGTGCCAGCAGTGAAAGGCTAGCGGGGGGAATGGTGAACGAGCAGTACTTC,17,TRBV6-1,TRBJ2-7,once,TRBD2
CAITLGGQGEKLFF,TGTGCCATCACCCTAGGGGGACAGGGTGAAAAACTGTTTTTT,14,TRBV10-3,TRBJ1-4,.,TRBD1
CASRGQGAANSPLHF,TGTGCCAGCAGAGGACAGGGGGCTGCCAATTCACCCCTCCACTTT,15,TRBV6-5,TRBJ1-6,.,TRBD1
CASSLGLRTDTFIYGYTF,TGTGCCAGCAGCTTAGGGTTACGGACAGACACCTTTATCTATGGCTACACCTTC,18,TRBV7-9,TRBJ1-2,medium-sized,.
CASRTGDTGELFF,TGTGCCAGCAGGACAGGGGACACCGGGGAGCTGTTTTTT,13,TRBV28,TRBJ2-2,.,TRBD1
CSASQRYNEQFF,TGCAGTGCTAGTCAACGCTACAATGAGCAGTTCTTC,12,TRBV20-1,TRBJ2-1,.,.
CASSGGAGQVVEQYF,TGTGCCAGCAGCGGTGGTGCGGGACAGGTTGTCGAGCAGTACTTC,15,TRBV3-1/TRBV3-2,TRBJ2-7,.,TRBD1
CASSHSGGLGNEQFF,TGTGCCAGCAGCCACAGCGGGGGTCTGGGGAATGAGCAGTTCTTC,15,TRBV3-1/TRBV3-2,TRBJ2-1,.,TRBD2
CASSPRQGARTEAFF,TGTGCCAGCAGCCCGCGACAGGGGGCGCGGACTGAAGCTTTCTTT,15,TRBV9,TRBJ1-1,.,TRBD1
CASSEEAFFTYGYTF,TGTGCCAGCAGTGAAGAGGCCTTCTTCACCTATGGCTACACCTTC,15,TRBV2,TRBJ1-2,.,.
CASSVESGLRDEQFF,TGTGCCAGCAGCGTAGAGAGCGGGCTTAGGGATGAGCAGTTCTTC,15,TRBV9,TRBJ2-1,.,.
CATKNGGSGDTQYF,TGTGCCACCAAGAACGGGGGCTCGGGAGATACGCAGTATTTT,14,TRBV10-3,TRBJ2-3,medium-sized,.
CSFRPGTEAFF,TGCAGCTTTCGGCCGGGCACTGAAGCTTTCTTT,11,TRBV29-1,TRBJ1-1,.,.
CASSQVPRGSQYF,TGTGCCAGCAGCCAAGTTCCAAGGGGTAGTCAGTACTTC,13,TRBV14,TRBJ2-7,.,.
CASSIGQTIQYF,TGTGCCAGTAGTATAGGGCAGACTATTCAGTACTTC,12,TRBV19,TRBJ2-4,.,.
CSVRTDMNTEAFF,TGCAGCGTTAGGACAGACATGAACACTGAAGCTTTCTTT,13,TRBV29-1,TRBJ1-1,few,.
CASSPPAGVNYGYTF,TGTGCCAGCTCACCACCGGCAGGGGTTAACTATGGCTACACCTTC,15,TRBV18,TRBJ1-2,.,.
CASSSSGGPNEKLFF,TGTGCCAGCAGTTCCTCAGGGGGCCCTAATGAAAAACTGTTTTTT,15,TRBV28,TRBJ1-4,.,TRBD1
CASTYWGTGEQFF,TGTGCCAGCACCTATTGGGGGACGGGTGAGCAGTTCTTC,13,TRBV27,TRBJ2-1,.,.
CASSSVGQFYGYTF,TGTGCCAGTAGTTCTGTTGGACAGTTTTATGGCTACACCTTC,14,TRBV19,TRBJ1-2,once,.
CASSYAKTGPLTVLTF,TGTGCCAGCAGTTACGCAAAGACAGGGCCCCTCACCGTCCTGACTTTC,16,TRBV6-5,TRBJ2-6,.,TRBD1
CASRTGGSSGNTIYF,TGTGCCAGCAGGACAGGGGGTTCGAGTGGAAACACCATATATTTT,15,TRBV6-5,TRBJ1-3,.,TRBD1
CSVLTGARTEAFF,TGCAGCGTGTTGACAGGGGCGAGGACTGAAGCTTTCTTT,13,TRBV29-1,TRBJ1-1,.,TRBD1
CASSKGRDTQYF,TGTGCCAGCAGCAAAGGAAGGGATACGCAGTATTTT,12,TRBV21-1,TRBJ2-3,medium-sized,.
CASSLGLAGGPNLNTGELFF,TGCGCCAGCAGCTTGGGTCTAGCGGGGGGGCCGAACCTGAACACCGGGGAGCTGTTTTTT,20,TRBV5-1,TRBJ2-2,.,TRBD2
CASSQDPVISGNTIYF,TGCGCCAGCAGCCAAGACCCCGTGATCTCTGGAAACACCATATATTTT,16,TRBV4-1,TRBJ1-3,once,.
CASSLFRQGGNTGELFF,TGTGCCAGCAGTTTATTTCGACAGGGTGGGAACACCGGGGAGCTGTTTTTT,17,TRBV27,TRBJ2-2,.,TRBD1
CASSLAWGKGNEQFF,TGTGCCAGCAGCCTGGCTTGGGGGAAGGGCAATGAGCAGTTCTTC,15,TRBV7-3,TRBJ2-1,.,.
CACQVRGNEKLFF,TGTGCCTGCCAAGTACGGGGGAATGAAAAACTGTTTTTT,13,TRBV6-6,TRBJ1-4,few,.
CASSELQGAGYGYTF,TGTGCCAGCAGTGAACTGCAGGGGGCGGGGTATGGCTACACCTTC,15,TRBV6-1,TRBJ1-2,.,TRBD1
CASGFTGLAYNEQFF,TGTGCTAGTGGTTTCACGGGACTAGCTTACAATGAGCAGTTCTTC,15,TRBV12-5,TRBJ2-1,.,TRBD2